The 21 T cell receptor beta chains presented below share a single source sample, sequenced in a study of cytomegalovirus exposure and HLA in healthy donors. The PCR contained 60 Vbeta and 13 Jbeta primers. The assay was immunoSEQ multiplex PCR, and TCRdb's table has in-frame clones only and misses some. The table includes roughly 130,000 clones, 80% detected once. Specimen: PBMCs. Every receptor here comes from a male donor in good health and CMV-seropositive.

This rearrangement joins TRBV6-1 to TRBJ1-5; no definite D call. There are 13 residues in the CDR3. V was shortened by 2 bases and J by 9 bases, with 11 bases between the two germline ends. The germline gives CDR1 MNHNS, CDR2 SASEGT. The CDR3 region is CASSEFRGAPQHF. The CDR3 DNA sequence: TGTGCCAGCAGTGAATTCCGGGGAGCGCCCCAGCATTTT.

This clone was found a few times. The V and J genes are TRBV10-2 and TRBJ2-7; D possibly corresponds to TRBD2 (6 bases). The V end lost 1 base, the J end lost 1 base, and 11 bases lay between the germline ends. Germline V gene data show CDR1 as WSHSY and CDR2 as SAAADI. The CDR3 totals 15 residues. The CDR3 DNA reads TGCGCCAGCAGTGAGTGGGAGGAAAAGTCCTACGAGCAGTACTTC. Translated, it gives CASSEWEEKSYEQYF.

This clone appeared a few times. The V and J genes are TRBV7-9 and TRBJ2-7, with D maybe TRBD2 (5 bases). The CDR3 is 14 residues long. The V gene lost 4 bases and the J gene lost 0 bases, with 10 bases spanning the gap. Germline values: CDR1 SEHNR, CDR2 FQNEAQ (reference sequence). This CDR3 is CASSWELGSYEQYF. The CDR3 bases are TGTGCCAGCAGCTGGGAACTAGGCTCCTACGAGCAGTACTTC.

The CDR3 region has the DNA TGCGCCAGCAGTGTGAAGGCAGGTGGATCCTACGAGCAGTACTTC. Its translation: CASSVKAGGSYEQYF. The rearrangement links TRBV10-2 to TRBJ2-7; no reliable D call. The V gene's germline CDR1 is WSHSY and CDR2 SAAADI. V was trimmed by 4 bases and J by 1 base, leaving 14 bases between them. The CDR3 is made up of 15 amino acids.

CDR3 bases: TGTGCCAGCAGGTCGGTCCTAGGGGATGAGCAGTTCTTC. Amino acid sequence: CASRSVLGDEQFF. The chain joins TRBV6-6 to TRBJ2-1; tentative D call: TRBD1 (5 bases). Germline V gene lookup returns CDR1 MNHNY and CDR2 SVGAGI (reference sequence). V was pared by 6 bases and J by 8 bases, with 14 bases between. This CDR3 has 13 amino acids.

The chain carries TRBV5-6 and TRBJ1-3; 8 nucleotides line up with TRBD1. Per the germline V gene, CDR1 is SGHDT and CDR2 is YYEEEE. V gave up 4 bases and J gave up 3 bases; unmatched junction bases: 6. This CDR3 spans 15 amino acids. CDR3 residues: CASSPGGSFGNTIYF. The CDR3, as DNA: TGTGCCAGCAGCCCAGGGGGCTCATTTGGAAACACCATATATTTT.

The gene calls are TRBV28 and TRBJ2-7, with 10 nucleotides matching TRBD2. This CDR3 region has 15 residues. With 4 bases clipped from V and 2 bases from J, the junction kept 5 bases outside the gene matches. Germline-derived CDR1 and CDR2 are MDHEN and SYDVKM. The DNA for the CDR3 is TGTGCCAGCAGTTCGACTAGCGGGTCAACCTACGAGCAGTACTTC. This gives the protein CASSSTSGSTYEQYF.

The CDR3 region is CASSELRAADGYTF. The CDR3 coding sequence is TGTGCCAGCAGTGAATTGCGGGCGGCCGATGGCTACACCTTC. The chain uses TRBV25-1 and TRBJ1-2; unclear D gene. Germline lookup yields CDR1 MGHDK and CDR2 SYGVNS. V gave up 1 base and J gave up 6 bases, with 12 bases separating them. The CDR3 has 14 residues.

The rearrangement joins TRBV11-2 to TRBJ2-1, with D tentatively TRBD2 (6 bases). The CDR3 is 16 residues long. Germline V gene sequence: CDR1 SGHAT, CDR2 FQNNGV. Trimming took off 4 bases at V and 6 bases at J, with 19 bases between the two ends. The CDR3 nucleotides are TGTGCCAGCAGCTCGGGTGCCGCGGGAAATTCCAATGAGCAGTTCTTC. It is translated as CASSSGAAGNSNEQFF.

In this sample, this clone turned up a few times. This chain uses TRBV6-6 with TRBJ2-7; maybe TRBD2 (6 bases). The CDR3 covers 13 residues. Trimming pared 0 bases from V and 4 bases from J, leaving 7 bases between. Germline V CDR1 and CDR2: MNHNY, SVGAGI (reference sequence). The CDR3 nucleotides read TGTGCCAGCAGTTACTCGGAGGGGTACGAGCAGTACTTC. Translating it yields CASSYSEGYEQYF.

This chain links TRBV7-2 with TRBJ1-3; D gene ambiguous. Germline values: CDR1 SGHTA, CDR2 FQGNSA. V gave up 8 bases and J gave up 4 bases, with 12 bases separating them. The CDR3 loop spans 13 amino acids. The CDR3 DNA follows: TGTGCCAGCGCCGCCGGGAGCGGAAACACCATATATTTT. Translating it yields CASAAGSGNTIYF.

This clone came up a few times. This chain uses TRBV30 with TRBJ1-4, with D perhaps TRBD1 (6 bases). The CDR3 consists of 16 residues. Germline V lookup: CDR1 GTSNPN, CDR2 SVGIG (reference sequence). V lost 0 bases and J 4 bases, leaving 15 bases between the germline ends. The CDR3 spells CAWSVYLGGLNEKLFF. The CDR3 DNA sequence: TGTGCCTGGAGTGTATATCTGGGGGGGCTTAATGAAAAACTGTTTTTT.

V usage is TRBV18 and J usage is TRBJ2-6, with D possibly TRBD1 on 6 matching bases. V dropped 8 bases and J dropped 0 bases, with 14 bases sitting between them. Germline assignment: CDR1 KGHSH and CDR2 LQKENI. This CDR3 has 16 amino acids. The CDR3 sequence: CASPLQGSSGANVLTF. The CDR3 nucleotides read TGTGCCAGCCCTCTCCAGGGGAGCTCTGGGGCCAACGTCCTGACTTTC.

Worth noting for this clone: Additional DNA sequences in this sample encode the identical CDR3. This chain connects TRBV6-6 to TRBJ1-1; 7 nucleotides line up with TRBD1. This CDR3 has 12 amino acids. CDR1 is MNHNY and CDR2 is SVGAGI in the germline V gene (reference sequence). With 5 bases clipped from V and 6 bases from J, the junction kept 3 bases outside the gene matches. The CDR3 nucleotides read TGTGCCAGCAGTCGACAGGGCTCTGAAGCTTTCTTT. The encoded protein is CASSRQGSEAFF.

This rearrangement joins TRBV5-1 to TRBJ2-1; 8 positions match TRBD2. In germline, CDR1 is SGHRS, CDR2 YFSETQ. This CDR3 region has 15 residues. The V gene end was trimmed by 3 bases and the J gene end by 6 bases; junction bases not matched to a gene: 8. CDR3 sequence (DNA): TGCGCCAGCAGCTCGGGGGGGGTAGGCGGCAATGAGCAGTTCTTC. This encodes CASSSGGVGGNEQFF.

The CDR3 loop reads CASSPLAGGYNEQFF. CDR3 DNA sequence: TGTGCCAGCAGCCCCCTAGCGGGAGGATACAATGAGCAGTTCTTC. This chain joins TRBV7-9 and TRBJ2-1; 11 bases are a match to TRBD2. From germline, CDR1 is SEHNR and CDR2 FQNEAQ (reference sequence). This CDR3 contains 15 residues. V lost 5 bases and J lost 4; bases outside the gene matches: 4.

The sample holds one count of this clone. This chain uses TRBV5-4 with TRBJ2-3; 9 bases agree with TRBD1. CDR3 length: 16 amino acids. The V gene's germline CDR1 is SGHNT and CDR2 YYREEE (reference sequence). Unmatched junction bases numbered 8, after V lost 4 bases and J lost 2 bases. CDR3 coding DNA: TGTGCCAGCAGCCCGACAGGGGGATGGAACACAGATACGCAGTATTTT. This encodes CASSPTGGWNTDTQYF.

The chain couples TRBV7-3 to TRBJ2-1, with 11 bases that match TRBD1. The J segment lost 6 bases and the V segment lost 5 bases, leaving 3 bases of the junction unmatched. This CDR3 comprises 14 residues. CDR1 and CDR2 from the germline V gene are SGHTA and FQGTGA. For the CDR3, the DNA is TGTGCCAGCAGCGAGGGACAGGGGGGCAATGAGCAGTTCTTC. Residues: CASSEGQGGNEQFF. Using reference TRBV7-3 and TRBJ2-1 for the parts outside the CDR3, the full variable domain is GAGVSQTPSNKVTEKGKYVELRCDPISGHTALYWYRQSLGQGPEFLIYFQGTGAADDSGLPNDRFFAVRPEGSVSTLKIQRTERGDSAVYLCASSEGQGGNEQFFGPGTRLTVL.

The chain recombines TRBV7-9 with TRBJ1-5; the D gene is possibly TRBD1 (6 bases). Trimming removed 1 base at V and 1 base at J, with 17 bases between. CDR3 size: 18 residues. Germline V lookup: CDR1 SEHNR, CDR2 FQNEAQ (reference sequence). The CDR3 DNA reads TGTGCCAGCAGCTTAGGAGGTGGGGGGGCTACGAGCAATCAGCCCCAGCATTTT. Amino acids: CASSLGGGGATSNQPQHF. The complete variable domain, with remaining parts taken from reference TRBV7-9 and TRBJ1-5, reads DTGVSQNPRHKITKRGQNVTFRCDPISEHNRLYWYRQTLGQGPEFLTYFQNEAQLEKSRLLSDRFSAERPKGSFSTLEIQRTEQGDSAMYLCASSLGGGGATSNQPQHFGDGTRLSIL.

This clone has only a few counts. V and J are TRBV7-9 and TRBJ1-1; D is undetermined. Germline-derived CDR1 and CDR2 are SEHNR and FQNEAQ (reference sequence). V gave up 2 bases and J gave up 3 bases, with 4 bases separating them. The CDR3 extends over 12 amino acids. The CDR3 here is CASSLQDTEAFF. In nucleotides, the CDR3 is TGTGCCAGCAGCTTACAGGACACTGAAGCTTTCTTT.

This clone was counted between two and nine times. The chain uses TRBV6-4 and TRBJ1-5; no reliable D call. CDR3 length: 14 amino acids. The V gene lost 8 bases and the J gene lost 2 bases, with 13 bases spanning the gap. Germline-derived CDR1 and CDR2 are MRHNA and SNTAGT. The CDR3 protein is CASSKEGGNQPQHF. The CDR3 bases are TGTGCCAGCTCCAAAGAGGGCGGCAATCAGCCCCAGCATTTT.